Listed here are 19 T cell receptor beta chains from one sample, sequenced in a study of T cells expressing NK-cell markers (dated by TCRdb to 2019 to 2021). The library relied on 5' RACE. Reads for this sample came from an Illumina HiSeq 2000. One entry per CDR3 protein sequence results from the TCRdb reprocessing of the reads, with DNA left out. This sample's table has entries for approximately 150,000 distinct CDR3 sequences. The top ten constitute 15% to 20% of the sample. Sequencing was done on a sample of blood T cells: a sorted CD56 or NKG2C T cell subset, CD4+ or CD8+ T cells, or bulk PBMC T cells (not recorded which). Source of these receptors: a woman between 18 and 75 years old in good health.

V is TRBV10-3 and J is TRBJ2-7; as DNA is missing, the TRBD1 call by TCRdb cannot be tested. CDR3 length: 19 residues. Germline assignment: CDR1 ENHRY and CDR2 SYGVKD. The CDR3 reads CAISEPYASRGTGGYEQYF.

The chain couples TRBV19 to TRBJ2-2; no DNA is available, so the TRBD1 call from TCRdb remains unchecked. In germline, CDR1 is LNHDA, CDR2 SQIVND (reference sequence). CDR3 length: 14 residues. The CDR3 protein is CASTGTGNTGELFF. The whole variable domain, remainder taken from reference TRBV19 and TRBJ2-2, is DGGITQSPKYLFRKEGQNVTLSCEQNLNHDAMYWYRQDPGQGLRLIYYSQIVNDFQKGDIAEGYSVSREKKESFPLTVTSAQKNPTAFYLCASTGTGNTGELFFGEGSRLTVL.

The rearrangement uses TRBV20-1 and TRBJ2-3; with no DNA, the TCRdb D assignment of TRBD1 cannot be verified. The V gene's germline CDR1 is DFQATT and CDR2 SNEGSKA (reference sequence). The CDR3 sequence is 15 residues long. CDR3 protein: CSAETLAGGRDTQYF.

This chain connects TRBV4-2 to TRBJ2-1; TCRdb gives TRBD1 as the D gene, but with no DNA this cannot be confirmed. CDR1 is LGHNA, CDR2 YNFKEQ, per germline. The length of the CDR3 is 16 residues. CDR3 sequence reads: CASSQGQGSSYNEQFF.

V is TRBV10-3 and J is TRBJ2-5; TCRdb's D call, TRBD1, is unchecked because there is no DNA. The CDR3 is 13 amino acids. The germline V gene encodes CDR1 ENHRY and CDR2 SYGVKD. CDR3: CAISTGGEETQYF.

CDR3 sequence reads: CASSLAGVLGGTDTQYF. The chain links TRBV28 to TRBJ2-3; the TRBD2 assignment by TCRdb is unverifiable without DNA. The CDR3 spans 17 residues. Germline V gives CDR1 MDHEN, CDR2 SYDVKM.

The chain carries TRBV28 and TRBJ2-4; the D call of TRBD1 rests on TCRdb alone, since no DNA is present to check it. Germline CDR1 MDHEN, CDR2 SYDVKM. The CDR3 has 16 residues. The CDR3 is CASSFDGRRAKNIQYF. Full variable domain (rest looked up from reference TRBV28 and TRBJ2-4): DVKVTQSSRYLVKRTGEKVFLECVQDMDHENMFWYRQDPGLGLRLIYFSYDVKMKEKGDIPEGYSVSREKKERFSLILESASTNQTSMYLCASSFDGRRAKNIQYFGAGTRLSVL.

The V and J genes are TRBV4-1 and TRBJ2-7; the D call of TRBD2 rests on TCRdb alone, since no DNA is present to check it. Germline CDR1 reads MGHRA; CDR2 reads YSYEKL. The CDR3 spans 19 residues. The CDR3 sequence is CASTTPAGTSGGSSYEQYF.

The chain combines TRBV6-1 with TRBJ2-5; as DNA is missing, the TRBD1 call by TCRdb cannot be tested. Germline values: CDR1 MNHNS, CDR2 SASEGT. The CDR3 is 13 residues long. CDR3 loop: CASSDRAVKTQYF.

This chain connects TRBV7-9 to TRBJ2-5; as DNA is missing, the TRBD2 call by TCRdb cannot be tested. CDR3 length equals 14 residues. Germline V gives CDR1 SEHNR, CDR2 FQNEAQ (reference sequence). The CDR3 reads CATELAGGQETQYF.

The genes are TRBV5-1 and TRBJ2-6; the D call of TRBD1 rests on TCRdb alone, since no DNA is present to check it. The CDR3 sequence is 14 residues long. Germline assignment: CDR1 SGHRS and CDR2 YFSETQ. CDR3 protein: CASSVTAGANVLTF.

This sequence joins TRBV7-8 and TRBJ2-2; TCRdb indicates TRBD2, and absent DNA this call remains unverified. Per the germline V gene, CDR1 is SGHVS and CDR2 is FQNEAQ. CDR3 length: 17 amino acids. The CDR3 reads CASSPRLAGEAAGELFF. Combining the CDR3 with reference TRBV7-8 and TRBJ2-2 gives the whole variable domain GAGVSQSPRYKVAKRGQDVALRCDPISGHVSLFWYQQALGQGPEFLTYFQNEAQLDKSGLPSDRFFAERPEGSVSTLKIQRTQQEDSAVYLCASSPRLAGEAAGELFFGEGSRLTVL.

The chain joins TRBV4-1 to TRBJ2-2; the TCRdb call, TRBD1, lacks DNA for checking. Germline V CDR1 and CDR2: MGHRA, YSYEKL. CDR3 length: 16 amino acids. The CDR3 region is CASRTGSRTNTGELFF.

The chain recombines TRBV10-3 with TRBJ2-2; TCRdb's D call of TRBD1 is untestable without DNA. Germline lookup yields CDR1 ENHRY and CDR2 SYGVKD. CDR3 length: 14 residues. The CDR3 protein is CASKGQGVVGELFF.

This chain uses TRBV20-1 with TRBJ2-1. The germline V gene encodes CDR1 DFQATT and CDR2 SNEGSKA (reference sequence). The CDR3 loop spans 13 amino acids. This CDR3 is CSASQGLYNEQFF.

CDR3 residues: CASSTRQGPQETQYF. The chain combines TRBV5-1 with TRBJ2-5; no DNA is available, so the TRBD1 call from TCRdb remains unchecked. This CDR3 has 15 amino acids. Germline loops: CDR1 SGHRS, CDR2 YFSETQ. Full variable domain (remainder filled in from reference TRBV5-1 and TRBJ2-5): KAGVTQTPRYLIKTRGQQVTLSCSPISGHRSVSWYQQTPGQGLQFLFEYFSETQRNKGNFPGRFSGRQFSNSRSEMNVSTLELGDSALYLCASSTRQGPQETQYFGPGTRLLVL.

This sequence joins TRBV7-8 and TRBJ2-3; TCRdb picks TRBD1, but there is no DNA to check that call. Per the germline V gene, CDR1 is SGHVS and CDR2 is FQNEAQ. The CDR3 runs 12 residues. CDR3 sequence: CASTQGEDTQYF.

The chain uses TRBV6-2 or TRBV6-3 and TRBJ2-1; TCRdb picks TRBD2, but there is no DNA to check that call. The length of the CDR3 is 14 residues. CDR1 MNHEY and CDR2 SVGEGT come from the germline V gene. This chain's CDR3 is CASSLYSGSNEQFF.

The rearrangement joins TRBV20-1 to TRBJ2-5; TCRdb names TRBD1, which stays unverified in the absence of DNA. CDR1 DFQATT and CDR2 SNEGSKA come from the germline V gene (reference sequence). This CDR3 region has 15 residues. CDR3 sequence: CSAQWRGGEPGTQYF.